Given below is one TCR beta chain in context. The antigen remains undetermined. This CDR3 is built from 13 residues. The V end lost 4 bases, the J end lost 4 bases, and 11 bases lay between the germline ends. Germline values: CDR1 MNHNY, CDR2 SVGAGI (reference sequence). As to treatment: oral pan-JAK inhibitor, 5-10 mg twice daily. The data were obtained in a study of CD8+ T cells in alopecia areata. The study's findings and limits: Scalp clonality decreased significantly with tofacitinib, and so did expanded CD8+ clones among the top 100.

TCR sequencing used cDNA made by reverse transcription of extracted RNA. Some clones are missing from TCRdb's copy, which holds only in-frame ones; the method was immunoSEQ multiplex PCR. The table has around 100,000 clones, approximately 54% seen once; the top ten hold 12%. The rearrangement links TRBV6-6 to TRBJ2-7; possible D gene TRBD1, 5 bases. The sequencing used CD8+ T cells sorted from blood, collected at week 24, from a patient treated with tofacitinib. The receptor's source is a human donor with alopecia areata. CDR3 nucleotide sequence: TGTGCCAGCAGTTGGCAGGGTTTATACGAGCAGTACTTC. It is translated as CASSWQGLYEQYF.